This TCR beta chain was recovered during a study of STAT3 mutations in large granular lymphocyte leukemia. The wider study: More than half of T-LGLL patients received immunosuppressive therapy. Points from the study as a whole: Every T-cell large granular lymphocyte leukemia patient had at least one immunodominant TCR beta clonotype. Treatment regimens differed across patients between samplings. After therapy, about 30% of the 18 patients switched clonotypes, all new clones STAT3 wild type.

For this clone: The antigen remains unidentified.

Germline CDR1 and CDR2: SGHRS and YFSETQ. This CDR3 region has 16 residues. The V gene lost 0 bases and the J gene lost 0 bases, with 13 bases spanning the gap. Average productive template count per sample was around 44,000. TCRdb's table, derived via immunoSEQ multiplex PCR, lists solely in-frame clones and lacks some. Of 2,000 or so clones listed, roughly two thirds were seen once; the top ten hold about 80%. The chain combines TRBV5-1 with TRBJ2-7; no firm D call. This clonotype was obtained from a man aged 55 to 70 with T-cell large granular lymphocyte leukemia. Some clones in this sample may be carry-over from other donors' samples. Sequenced: peripheral blood mononuclear cells. As DNA, the CDR3 is TGCGCCAGCAGCTTGGAGGGAAGCCAGGACTCCTACGAGCAGTACTTC. Protein product: CASSLEGSQDSYEQYF.